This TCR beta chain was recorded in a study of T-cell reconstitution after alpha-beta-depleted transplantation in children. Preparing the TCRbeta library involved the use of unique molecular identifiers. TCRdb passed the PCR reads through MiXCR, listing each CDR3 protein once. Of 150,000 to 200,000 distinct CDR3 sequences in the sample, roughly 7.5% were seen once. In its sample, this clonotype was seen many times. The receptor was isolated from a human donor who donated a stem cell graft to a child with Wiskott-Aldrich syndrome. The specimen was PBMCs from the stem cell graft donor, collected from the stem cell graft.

The CDR3: CAWTGGRGETQYF. In DNA form, the CDR3 reads TGTGCCTGGACCGGGGGGCGGGGAGAGACCCAGTACTTC. This chain uses TRBV30 with TRBJ2-5, with TRBD2 as a possible D gene (7 bases). Germline-derived CDR1 and CDR2 are GTSNPN and SVGIG (reference sequence). The CDR3 contains 13 residues. V was trimmed by 4 bases and J by 4 bases, leaving 13 bases between them. Together with reference TRBV30 and TRBJ2-5, the CDR3 gives the full variable domain: SQTIHQWPATLVQPVGSPLSLECTVEGTSNPNLYWYRQAAGRGLQLLFYSVGIGQISSEVPQNLSASRPQDRQFILSSKKLLLSDSGFYLCAWTGGRGETQYFGPGTRLLVL.